A single sample is the source of the 31 T cell receptor beta chains below, sequenced in a study of regulatory T cells in long-lasting Graves disease. Time point specified: newly diagnosed GD, antithyroid drugs for less than 3 months. PBMC RNA was the source of the TCR library. CDR3-region Arm-PCR and iRepertoire HTBI primers produced the TCR beta libraries. Each CDR3 protein gets one entry after TCRdb re-called the multiplex PCR reads with MiXCR. In the table there are 620,000 or so distinct CDR3 sequences, less than 20% of which are singletons. A further study also used this sample, focusing on T cells in Graves' hyperthyroidism and ophthalmopathy.

Source: peripheral blood mononuclear cells (PBMCs), taken at new diagnosis, from a patient treated with antithyroid drugs. The source of these receptors is a woman in her 30s with Graves disease.

The CDR3: CAISALGQIPEKLFF. The DNA for the CDR3 is TGTGCCATCAGTGCCTTAGGACAGATCCCTGAAAAACTGTTTTTT. The chain uses TRBV10-3 and TRBJ1-4; weak D call: TRBD1 (6 bases). Trimming shortened V by 4 bases and J by 7 bases, and 16 bases separated the two germline ends. Per germline, CDR1 ENHRY and CDR2 SYGVKD. The CDR3 length is 15 residues.

This clonotype was seen repeatedly, ten times or more. V is TRBV28 and J is TRBJ2-7; D possibly corresponds to TRBD1 (5 bases). The CDR3 runs to 12 residues. Germline CDR1 reads MDHEN; CDR2 reads SYDVKM. The V and J ends lost 2 bases and 4 bases respectively, with 6 bases between them. CDR3 bases: TGTGCCAGCAGTTTAAGGACATACGAGCAGTACTTC. This gives the protein CASSLRTYEQYF.

This clonotype appeared many times. DNA of the CDR3: TGCAGTGCTAGTAGTCGGCTCCTTTCCTACGAGCAGTACTTC. It codes for CSASSRLLSYEQYF. The gene calls are TRBV20-1 and TRBJ2-7; D gene ambiguous. The CDR3 loop spans 14 amino acids. The V end was cut by 3 bases, the J end by 1 base, with 13 bases between. Germline assignment: CDR1 DFQATT and CDR2 SNEGSKA (reference sequence).

A single count supports this clonotype. The chain has TRBV5-1 and TRBJ1-6, with no clear D. This CDR3 contains 16 residues. Trimming cost V 4 bases and J 0 bases, with 11 bases left between them. The germline V gene has CDR1 SGHRS and CDR2 YFSETQ. The CDR3 DNA sequence: TGCGCCAGCAGCATAGACGGGAGCTCCTATAATTCACCCCTCCACTTT. Protein product: CASSIDGSSYNSPLHF.

This clonotype has only a few counts. This chain connects TRBV5-1 to TRBJ1-1; 8 bases line up with TRBD1. This CDR3 contains 15 residues. Germline V gives CDR1 SGHRS, CDR2 YFSETQ. Trimming removed 0 bases from V and 5 bases from J; junction bases left unmatched: 6. The CDR3 region has the DNA TGCGCCAGCAGCTTGGTCCCTCAGGGGGCAACTGAAGCTTTCTTT. Translation gives CASSLVPQGATEAFF.

This clonotype occurred many times. This chain joins TRBV24-1 and TRBJ1-1, with 7 bases aligning to TRBD1. With 2 bases clipped from V and 1 base from J, the junction kept 3 bases outside the gene matches. The V gene's germline CDR1 is KGHDR and CDR2 SFDVKD. This CDR3 has 15 residues. The CDR3, as DNA: TGTGCCACCAGTGATTCTGGGACAGCGAACACTGAAGCTTTCTTT. This codes for CATSDSGTANTEAFF.

This clonotype occurred many times. The chain carries TRBV12-3 or TRBV12-4 and TRBJ2-3; tentatively, D is TRBD1 (6 bases). Trimming cost V 2 bases and J 6 bases, with 21 bases left between them. The CDR3 runs to 17 residues. CDR3 amino acids: CASSLPVGTNALDTQYF. The CDR3 DNA reads TGTGCCAGCAGTTTACCTGTAGGGACAAACGCATTGGATACGCAGTATTTT.

This clonotype was found many times. J is TRBJ1-4 and V is TRBV7-9; D ambiguous. The CDR3 consists of 12 residues. With 7 bases removed from V and 8 bases from J, the gap between germline ends came to 11 bases. Per germline, CDR1 SEHNR and CDR2 FQNEAQ (reference sequence). As DNA, the CDR3 is TGTGCCAGCACCCAGGAGAGCGAAAAACTGTTTTTT. The encoded protein is CASTQESEKLFF.

This clonotype was seen ten or more times. The V call is TRBV7-2, the J call TRBJ2-2; TRBD2 aligns across 8 bases. Germline values: CDR1 SGHTA, CDR2 FQGNSA. The trim removed 4 bases at V and 9 bases at J, leaving 7 bases unmatched. The CDR3 runs 14 residues. In DNA, the CDR3 is TGTGCCAGCAGCTCTGCCGGGGGGGTCCGGGAGCTGTTTTTT. It specifies CASSSAGGVRELFF.

This clonotype was counted a few times. The chain recombines TRBV24-1 with TRBJ1-5, with TRBD1 matching over 9 bases. V shed 3 bases and J 3 bases; nucleotides not matched to a gene: 8. The CDR3 totals 17 residues. From germline, CDR1 is KGHDR and CDR2 SFDVKD. CDR3 DNA: TGTGCCACCAGTGATGTCCCCGGGACAGGGATCAATCAGCCCCAGCATTTT. As protein: CATSDVPGTGINQPQHF.

This clonotype showed up just a few times. The V call is TRBV28, the J call TRBJ2-1; possibly TRBD2 for D (6 bases). V lost 1 base to trimming and J lost 6 bases, with 13 bases between them. Germline V lookup: CDR1 MDHEN, CDR2 SYDVKM. The CDR3 contains 15 residues. CDR3 protein: CASSLLFGGFNEQFF. CDR3 DNA: TGTGCCAGCAGTTTATTGTTCGGGGGTTTCAATGAGCAGTTCTTC.

This clonotype was counted many times. The genes are TRBV20-1 and TRBJ1-2, with D hard to call. The CDR3 loop spans 13 amino acids. The V and J ends lost 0 bases and 3 bases respectively, with 8 bases between them. Looked up from germline, CDR1 is DFQATT and CDR2 is SNEGSKA (reference sequence). CDR3 bases: TGCAGTGCTAGAGATGAGGGCCACTATGGCTACACCTTC. Amino acid sequence: CSARDEGHYGYTF.

This clonotype was seen more than once but under ten times. V usage is TRBV6-1 and J usage is TRBJ2-7, with D perhaps TRBD2 (6 bases). The CDR3 is 14 residues long. Germline loops: CDR1 MNHNS, CDR2 SASEGT. V was cut by 7 bases and J by 4 bases, with 17 bases left in between. Here the CDR3 DNA reads TGTGCCAGCAACCCCGGGAGTACCCTTTACGAGCAGTACTTC. This gives the protein CASNPGSTLYEQYF.

In this sample, this clonotype turned up many times. V is TRBV7-9 and J is TRBJ1-2; 8 bases match TRBD1. Germline V lookup: CDR1 SEHNR, CDR2 FQNEAQ (reference sequence). This CDR3 is built from 15 residues. V lost 4 bases to trimming and J lost 8 bases; unmatched junction nucleotides: 12. The CDR3: CASSSAGQGIRGYTF. The CDR3 DNA is TGTGCCAGCAGCTCCGCCGGACAGGGCATCCGCGGCTACACCTTC.

This chain links TRBV27 with TRBJ1-2, with D hard to call. Trimming took off 0 bases at V and 2 bases at J, with 13 bases between the two ends. The CDR3 has 16 amino acids. Germline lookup yields CDR1 MNHEY and CDR2 SMNVEV (reference sequence). CDR3 coding DNA: TGTGCCAGCAGTTTATCGTCGGTACGTCAGAACTATGGCTACACCTTC. It encodes CASSLSSVRQNYGYTF.

In this sample, this clonotype turned up a few times. The rearrangement joins TRBV2 to TRBJ2-3; TRBD2 matches at 7 bases. The CDR3 has 14 amino acids. Germline-derived CDR1 and CDR2 are SNHLY and FYNNEI. The J segment lost 2 bases and the V segment lost 8 bases, leaving 7 bases of the junction unmatched. The CDR3 nucleotides are TGTGCCAGCCAGCAAGCGGGGTCCACAGATACGCAGTATTTT. As protein: CASQQAGSTDTQYF.

The chain is built from TRBV6-6 and TRBJ2-1, with D hard to call. The V gene lost 0 bases and the J gene lost 11 bases, with 11 bases spanning the gap. Per the germline V gene, CDR1 is MNHNY and CDR2 is SVGAGI (reference sequence). CDR3 length: 13 amino acids. This CDR3 reads CASSYSRWEQQFF. The CDR3 bases are TGTGCCAGCAGTTACTCGAGGTGGGAACAGCAGTTCTTC.

This clonotype appeared a few times. The chain links TRBV6-9 to TRBJ1-2, with 9 bases matching TRBD1. Germline V gives CDR1 MNHGY, CDR2 SVAAGI. The trim removed 3 bases at V and 8 bases at J, leaving 10 bases unmatched. The CDR3 runs to 15 residues. The CDR3 DNA follows: TGTGCCAGCAGTTACTCACCGGGACAGGGCGACGGCTACACCTTC. Protein: CASSYSPGQGDGYTF.

Ten or more counts support this clonotype. The genes are TRBV6-2 or TRBV6-3 and TRBJ2-7; 8 nucleotides line up with TRBD1. CDR1 MNHEY and CDR2 SVGEGT come from the germline V gene. The J segment lost 0 bases and the V segment lost 6 bases, leaving 4 bases of the junction unmatched. This CDR3 has 14 residues. This CDR3 reads CASRGTGDSYEQYF. As DNA, the CDR3 is TGTGCCAGCAGAGGGACAGGAGACTCCTACGAGCAGTACTTC.

This clonotype was seen repeatedly, ten times or more. V and J are TRBV6-2 or TRBV6-3 and TRBJ2-5, with D possibly matching TRBD2 (6 bases). The CDR3 is 14 amino acids. Germline CDR1 MNHEY, CDR2 SVGEGT. V was pared by 6 bases and J by 5 bases, with 16 bases between. The CDR3 DNA sequence: TGTGCCAGCAGCTCGTTCGGAGGGTGGGAGACCCAGTACTTC. It specifies CASSSFGGWETQYF.

This clonotype was counted many times. CDR3 in amino acids: CASSLPGQPGPYGYTF. The CDR3 coding sequence is TGTGCCAGCAGCTTGCCGGGACAGCCCGGACCTTATGGCTACACCTTC. This chain joins TRBV5-4 and TRBJ1-2, with 7 bases lining up with TRBD1. This CDR3 contains 16 residues. V trimming: 1 base; J trimming: 5 bases; junction bases outside the gene matches: 11. Per the germline V gene, CDR1 is SGHNT and CDR2 is YYREEE (reference sequence).

This clonotype has a count of ten or more. V and J are TRBV28 and TRBJ2-7, with 9 positions matching TRBD1. CDR1 and CDR2 (germline): MDHEN, SYDVKM. The CDR3 extends over 15 amino acids. Trimming at V came to 6 bases and at J to 1 base, leaving 7 bases not matched to a gene. CDR3 in amino acids: CASRFGTGTSYEQYF. CDR3 nucleotide sequence: TGTGCCAGCAGGTTCGGGACAGGGACATCCTACGAGCAGTACTTC.

This clonotype showed up many times. This chain links TRBV6-1 with TRBJ2-1; 7 bases align to TRBD2. The CDR3 totals 15 residues. The trim removed 5 bases at V and 3 bases at J, leaving 7 bases unmatched. In germline, CDR1 is MNHNS, CDR2 SASEGT. In DNA, the CDR3 is TGTGCCAGCAGTCCCACGGGCGGGGGCTACAATGAGCAGTTCTTC. This translates into CASSPTGGGYNEQFF.

This clonotype was counted ten times or more. This chain uses TRBV30 with TRBJ1-5, with D possibly matching TRBD1 (5 bases). V was clipped by 5 bases and J by 2 bases, with 13 bases between them. This CDR3 has 14 amino acids. CDR1 is GTSNPN and CDR2 is SVGIG in the germline V gene (reference sequence). In DNA, the CDR3 is TGTGCCTGGGCTGGACAAAGAGGCAATCAGCCCCAGCATTTT. It is translated as CAWAGQRGNQPQHF.

The V call is TRBV19, the J call TRBJ1-5; D is unclear. In germline, CDR1 is LNHDA, CDR2 SQIVND (reference sequence). There are 15 residues in the CDR3. Trimming removed 4 bases at V and 7 bases at J, with 17 bases between. The chain's CDR3 is CASSTMAGMGQPQHF. CDR3 coding DNA: TGTGCCAGTAGTACGATGGCCGGGATGGGCCAGCCCCAGCATTTT.

The chain uses TRBV19 and TRBJ1-2; 7 bases fit TRBD1. Germline V gene lookup returns CDR1 LNHDA and CDR2 SQIVND (reference sequence). V dropped 4 bases and J dropped 3; count of bases not matched to a gene: 5. CDR3 size: 14 residues. This CDR3 reads CASSRGQAYYGYTF. In DNA form, the CDR3 reads TGTGCCAGTAGTAGAGGACAGGCGTACTATGGCTACACCTTC.

This clonotype was observed at least ten times. This chain connects TRBV28 to TRBJ1-1, with 8 nucleotides matching TRBD1. Losses at the gene ends were 7 bases for V and 11 bases for J; bases not matched to a gene: 12. Per the germline V gene, CDR1 is MDHEN and CDR2 is SYDVKM. The CDR3 is 13 amino acids. The CDR3 bases are TGTGCCAGCACAAGAGGGACAGGAAGGGGGGCTTTCTTT. Translating it yields CASTRGTGRGAFF. The full variable domain, completed using reference TRBV28 and TRBJ1-1, is DVKVTQSSRYLVKRTGEKVFLECVQDMDHENMFWYRQDPGLGLRLIYFSYDVKMKEKGDIPEGYSVSREKKERFSLILESASTNQTSMYLCASTRGTGRGAFFGQGTRLTVV.

This clonotype came up a few times. The chain combines TRBV2 with TRBJ2-7; D gene unclear. CDR3 size: 15 residues. Per the germline V gene, CDR1 is SNHLY and CDR2 is FYNNEI. Trimming removed 3 bases at V and 0 bases at J, with 12 bases between. The CDR3 DNA is TGTGCCAGCAGTGATTCTGGAGATCTCTCCTACGAGCAGTACTTC. Translation: CASSDSGDLSYEQYF.

The sample holds a few counts of this clonotype. The rearrangement uses TRBV20-1 and TRBJ2-7, with 8 bases matching TRBD1. V trimming: 6 bases; J trimming: 4 bases; junction bases outside the gene matches: 14. CDR1 and CDR2 (germline): DFQATT, SNEGSKA (reference sequence). The CDR3 sequence is 15 residues long. The CDR3 reads CSANPDREGPYEQYF. CDR3 nucleotide sequence: TGCAGTGCCAACCCGGACAGGGAAGGCCCGTACGAGCAGTACTTC.

This clonotype has more than one count but fewer than ten. This chain joins TRBV3-1 and TRBJ2-1; D gene unclear. Trimming cost V 0 bases and J 6 bases, with 9 bases left between them. The CDR3 is 14 amino acids. Germline assignment: CDR1 LGHDT and CDR2 YNNKEL (reference sequence). The CDR3 loop reads CASSQDYGPNEQFF. The CDR3 DNA reads TGTGCCAGCAGCCAAGATTATGGTCCCAATGAGCAGTTCTTC.

The table lists this clonotype with many counts. The V call is TRBV5-1, the J call TRBJ2-7, with a weak D call TRBD1 (5 bases). Trimming pared 4 bases from V and 0 bases from J, leaving 11 bases between. This CDR3 has 14 amino acids. The germline V gene encodes CDR1 SGHRS and CDR2 YFSETQ. The CDR3 region has the DNA TGCGCCAGCAGCGCCTCGGACACCTCCTACGAGCAGTACTTC. As protein: CASSASDTSYEQYF. Based on the CDR3 plus reference TRBV5-1 and TRBJ2-7, the full variable domain is KAGVTQTPRYLIKTRGQQVTLSCSPISGHRSVSWYQQTPGQGLQFLFEYFSETQRNKGNFPGRFSGRQFSNSRSEMNVSTLELGDSALYLCASSASDTSYEQYFGPGTRLTVT.